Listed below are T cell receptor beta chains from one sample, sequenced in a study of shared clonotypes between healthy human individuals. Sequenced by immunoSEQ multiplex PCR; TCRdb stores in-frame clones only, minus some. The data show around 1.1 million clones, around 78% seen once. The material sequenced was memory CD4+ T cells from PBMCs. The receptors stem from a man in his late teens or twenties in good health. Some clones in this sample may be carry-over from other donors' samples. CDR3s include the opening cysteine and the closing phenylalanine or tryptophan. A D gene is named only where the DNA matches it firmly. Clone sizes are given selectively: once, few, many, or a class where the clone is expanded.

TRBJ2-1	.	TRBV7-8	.	TGTGCCAGCAGCGCCCGGGACACCCCCGACGCGTTCTTC	CASSARDTPDAFF
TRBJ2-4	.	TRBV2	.	TGTGCCAGCAGTGAAGCCGGGGGGCACATTCAGTACTTC	CASSEAGGHIQYF
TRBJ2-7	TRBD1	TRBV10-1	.	TGCGCCAGCAGTGAGACGACAGGGGCGGTATACGAGCAGTACTTC	CASSETTGAVYEQYF
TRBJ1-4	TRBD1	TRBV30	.	TGTGCCTGGGATGAGGGTGTGGGGACAGGGGTCGAAAAACTGTTTTTT	CAWDEGVGTGVEKLFF
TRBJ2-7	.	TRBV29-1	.	TGCAGCGTTGGGCCGGCCGGGATCTACGAGCAGTACTTC	CSVGPAGIYEQYF
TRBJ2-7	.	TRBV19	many	TGTGCCAGTAGTAAGGTGACGGGAGTCGCCTACGAGCAGTACTTC	CASSKVTGVAYEQYF
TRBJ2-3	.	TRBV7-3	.	TGTGCCAGCAGCTTAGGCACTAGCTCAGATACGCAGTATTTT	CASSLGTSSDTQYF
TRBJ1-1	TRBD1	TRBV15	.	TGTGCCACCAGCAGAGATCGGACAGGGGGCCAACCGAACACTGAAGCTTTCTTT	CATSRDRTGGQPNTEAFF
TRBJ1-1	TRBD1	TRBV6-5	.	TGTGCCAGCACCAGACAGGGGAACACTGAAGCTTTCTTT	CASTRQGNTEAFF
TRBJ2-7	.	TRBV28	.	TGTGCCAGCAGTTCCCCCTCCGGGTATAGGTACGAGCAGTACTTC	CASSSPSGYRYEQYF